This record concerns one T cell receptor (beta chain) sequence. This sample was taken from a study of blood T cell repertoires in COVID-19. Background on the study: The United States, Italy and Spain provided the acute and convalescent COVID-19 samples. From T cells, B-cell-depleted T cells, or PBMCs came the material, which was cDNA or gDNA.

This CDR3 comprises 14 residues. Germline-derived CDR1 and CDR2 are MDHEN and SYDVKM. Trimming cost V 5 bases and J 5 bases, with 16 bases left between them. Under the authors' procedure: The authors estimated nucleated cell counts from reference gene primer amplification. TCRdb's copy holds only in-frame clones and misses some; the assay was immunoSEQ multiplex PCR. V, J and clone size are taken as reported in that table, and D and trimming were inferred from the DNA itself. The profile shows under 200,000 clones, 85% to 90% of them singletons. Enrolled during active infection, Seattle patients were then followed longitudinally.

This receptor was taken from a woman aged 70 to 79 with COVID-19, enrolled during active disease. The rearrangement joins TRBV28 to TRBJ2-7; weak D call: TRBD2 (7 bases). The specimen was peripheral blood. CDR3 amino acids: CASSGGGDSDEQYF. In nucleotides, the CDR3 is TGTGCCAGCAGTGGAGGGGGGGACTCGGACGAGCAGTACTTC.